A selection of T cell receptor beta chains follows, all from one sample in a study of radiation and T cells in renal cell carcinoma. Sequencing was performed with immunoSEQ multiplex PCR; in TCRdb, only in-frame clones are kept and a portion is missing. This sample has 140,000 or so clones; approximately 86% occur once, and the top ten carry about a sixth. The material was blood, obtained from a patient whose treatment included radiotherapy and nephrectomy. The source is a woman aged 45-59 years with renal cell carcinoma. Both conserved end residues are part of each CDR3. Fields, in order: clone size, D gene, J gene, V gene, CDR3 protein, CDR3 DNA. A D gene is named only where the DNA matches it firmly. Rows may omit the clone size; those that give it use once, few, many or a size class.

abundance: NA; d_gene: NA; j_gene: TRBJ2-5; v_gene: TRBV4-3; CDR3aa: CASSQDITEETQYF; CDR3nt: TGCGCCAGCAGCCAAGATATCACAGAAGAGACCCAGTACTTC
abundance: NA; d_gene: TRBD1; j_gene: TRBJ1-2; v_gene: TRBV29-1; CDR3aa: CSVSGTGYGYTF; CDR3nt: TGCAGCGTCAGCGGGACAGGGTATGGCTACACCTTC
abundance: NA; d_gene: TRBD1; j_gene: TRBJ1-2; v_gene: TRBV7-2; CDR3aa: CASSKGQGVNYGYTF; CDR3nt: TGTGCCAGCAGCAAAGGACAGGGGGTGAACTATGGCTACACCTTC
abundance: once; d_gene: TRBD2; j_gene: TRBJ2-7; v_gene: TRBV5-1; CDR3aa: CASSVQLAGGDEQYF; CDR3nt: TGCGCCAGCAGCGTTCAACTAGCGGGAGGTGACGAGCAGTACTTC
abundance: NA; d_gene: NA; j_gene: TRBJ2-6; v_gene: TRBV10-3; CDR3aa: CAISGGAGASGANVLTF; CDR3nt: TGTGCCATCAGTGGTGGGGCAGGGGCTTCTGGGGCCAACGTCCTGACTTTC
abundance: once; d_gene: TRBD1; j_gene: TRBJ2-7; v_gene: TRBV27; CDR3aa: CASSQRQGANEQYF; CDR3nt: TGTGCCAGCAGTCAAAGACAGGGGGCGAACGAGCAGTACTTC
abundance: NA; d_gene: TRBD1; j_gene: TRBJ1-1; v_gene: TRBV7-2; CDR3aa: CASSLATGLMNTEAFF; CDR3nt: TGTGCCAGCAGCTTAGCGACAGGGCTCATGAACACTGAAGCTTTCTTT
abundance: NA; d_gene: NA; j_gene: TRBJ2-7; v_gene: TRBV7-2; CDR3aa: CASSPRTGRGEQYF; CDR3nt: TGTGCCAGCAGCCCCCGTACCGGCAGAGGCGAGCAGTACTTC
abundance: once; d_gene: TRBD2; j_gene: TRBJ2-1; v_gene: TRBV9; CDR3aa: CASSVGTSGRRVGNEQFF; CDR3nt: TGTGCCAGCAGCGTAGGGACTAGCGGGAGGCGAGTCGGTAATGAGCAGTTCTTC
abundance: NA; d_gene: NA; j_gene: TRBJ1-5; v_gene: TRBV10-3; CDR3aa: CAIIECRGCQPQHF; CDR3nt: TGTGCCATCATAGAGTGCAGGGGATGTCAGCCCCAGCATTTT
abundance: NA; d_gene: NA; j_gene: TRBJ2-7; v_gene: TRBV7-8; CDR3aa: CASSLGPYRVTSYEQYF; CDR3nt: TGTGCCAGCAGCTTAGGGCCCTACAGGGTGACATCTTACGAGCAGTACTTC
abundance: NA; d_gene: NA; j_gene: TRBJ2-3; v_gene: TRBV19; CDR3aa: CASRWMGADTQYF; CDR3nt: TGTGCCAGTAGATGGATGGGGGCAGATACGCAGTATTTT
abundance: NA; d_gene: TRBD2; j_gene: TRBJ2-7; v_gene: TRBV6-7; CDR3aa: CASSYYGGRAHEQYF; CDR3nt: TGTGCCAGCAGTTATTATGGCGGGAGGGCCCACGAGCAGTACTTC
abundance: NA; d_gene: NA; j_gene: TRBJ2-7; v_gene: TRBV2; CDR3aa: CASSEAVYPYEQYF; CDR3nt: TGTGCCAGCAGTGAAGCCGTCTACCCTTACGAGCAGTACTTC
abundance: NA; d_gene: NA; j_gene: TRBJ2-7; v_gene: TRBV19; CDR3aa: CASSIRGLGYEQYF; CDR3nt: TGTGCCAGTAGTATCAGGGGCTTAGGGTACGAGCAGTACTTC
abundance: few; d_gene: NA; j_gene: TRBJ1-1; v_gene: TRBV5-6; CDR3aa: CASSLRGPGNTEAFF; CDR3nt: TGTGCCAGCAGCTTGCGGGGGCCCGGGAACACTGAAGCTTTCTTT
abundance: few; d_gene: NA; j_gene: TRBJ1-1; v_gene: TRBV6-5; CDR3aa: CASFYTTEAFF; CDR3nt: TGTGCCAGCTTCTACACCACTGAAGCTTTCTTT
abundance: many; d_gene: NA; j_gene: TRBJ2-7; v_gene: TRBV13; CDR3aa: CASRYRTGSSYEQYF; CDR3nt: TGTGCCAGCAGATATCGGACGGGCAGCTCCTACGAGCAGTACTTC
abundance: NA; d_gene: NA; j_gene: TRBJ1-4; v_gene: TRBV5-1; CDR3aa: CASKGAGAEDEKLFF; CDR3nt: TGCGCCAGCAAAGGGGCGGGGGCCGAGGATGAAAAACTGTTTTTT
abundance: NA; d_gene: TRBD2; j_gene: TRBJ2-7; v_gene: TRBV7-2; CDR3aa: CASRAGFAFIAGGEQYF; CDR3nt: TGTGCCAGCAGGGCCGGCTTTGCCTTCATAGCGGGGGGCGAGCAGTACTTC
abundance: NA; d_gene: NA; j_gene: TRBJ2-5; v_gene: TRBV11-3; CDR3aa: CASSFGEGETQYF; CDR3nt: TGTGCCAGCAGCTTCGGGGAAGGGGAGACCCAGTACTTC
abundance: NA; d_gene: NA; j_gene: TRBJ2-5; v_gene: TRBV4-3; CDR3aa: CASSQGTGTPQTQYF; CDR3nt: TGCGCCAGCAGCCAAGGGACCGGGACCCCTCAGACCCAGTACTTC
abundance: NA; d_gene: NA; j_gene: TRBJ1-5; v_gene: TRBV2; CDR3aa: CASSEPLSNQPQHF; CDR3nt: TGTGCCAGCAGTGAACCCCTTAGCAATCAGCCCCAGCATTTT
abundance: NA; d_gene: NA; j_gene: TRBJ2-7; v_gene: TRBV6-1; CDR3aa: CATSLGGLYEQYF; CDR3nt: TGTGCCACTTCCTTGGGGGGCCTCTACGAGCAGTACTTC
abundance: NA; d_gene: NA; j_gene: TRBJ2-2; v_gene: TRBV27; CDR3aa: CASSFSPGRNTGELFF; CDR3nt: TGTGCCAGCAGTTTTTCGCCGGGACGGAACACCGGGGAGCTGTTTTTT
abundance: NA; d_gene: NA; j_gene: TRBJ1-2; v_gene: TRBV2; CDR3aa: CASGEGRLGSYTF; CDR3nt: TGTGCCAGCGGAGAGGGACGGCTTGGAAGCTACACCTTC
abundance: few; d_gene: NA; j_gene: TRBJ1-3; v_gene: TRBV7-9; CDR3aa: CASSLGQQGNTIYF; CDR3nt: TGTGCCAGCAGCTTAGGGCAGCAGGGAAACACCATATATTTT
abundance: NA; d_gene: TRBD1; j_gene: TRBJ2-2; v_gene: TRBV5-1; CDR3aa: CASSQRTGEGSGELFF; CDR3nt: TGCGCCAGCAGCCAACGGACAGGGGAAGGGTCCGGGGAGCTGTTTTTT
abundance: NA; d_gene: NA; j_gene: TRBJ2-7; v_gene: TRBV5-1; CDR3aa: CASSAGSANEQYF; CDR3nt: TGCGCCAGCAGCGCGGGCTCAGCCAACGAGCAGTACTTC
abundance: NA; d_gene: NA; j_gene: TRBJ1-2; v_gene: TRBV4-3; CDR3aa: CASSQDRAGALLYGYTF; CDR3nt: TGCGCCAGCAGCCAAGATCGGGCAGGGGCCCTTTTGTATGGCTACACCTTC
abundance: NA; d_gene: NA; j_gene: TRBJ1-4; v_gene: TRBV4-3; CDR3aa: CASSQSWGPDEKLFF; CDR3nt: TGCGCCAGCAGCCAATCTTGGGGGCCGGATGAAAAACTGTTTTTT
abundance: NA; d_gene: TRBD1; j_gene: TRBJ1-2; v_gene: TRBV10-3; CDR3aa: CATGTGERSYTF; CDR3nt: TGTGCCACTGGGACAGGGGAGAGAAGCTACACCTTC
abundance: NA; d_gene: TRBD1; j_gene: TRBJ2-7; v_gene: TRBV7-2; CDR3aa: CASSAPGTGSNEQYF; CDR3nt: TGTGCCAGCAGCGCGCCCGGGACAGGGTCCAACGAGCAGTACTTC
abundance: NA; d_gene: NA; j_gene: TRBJ2-7; v_gene: TRBV7-2; CDR3aa: CASSLGGDYYEQYF; CDR3nt: TGTGCCAGCAGCTTAGGAGGGGATTACTACGAGCAGTACTTC
abundance: NA; d_gene: NA; j_gene: TRBJ2-7; v_gene: TRBV6-6; CDR3aa: CASSYKGSGGGEQYF; CDR3nt: TGTGCCAGCAGTTACAAGGGGTCTGGCGGAGGCGAGCAGTACTTC
abundance: NA; d_gene: TRBD2; j_gene: TRBJ2-3; v_gene: TRBV10-3; CDR3aa: CAISSPGTSGRAGDTQYF; CDR3nt: TGTGCCATCAGTTCACCCGGGACTAGCGGGAGGGCCGGAGATACGCAGTATTTT
abundance: NA; d_gene: TRBD2; j_gene: TRBJ2-1; v_gene: TRBV9; CDR3aa: CASSVGTSGVLVEQFF; CDR3nt: TGTGCCAGCAGCGTAGGGACTAGCGGGGTTCTAGTTGAGCAGTTCTTC
abundance: NA; d_gene: NA; j_gene: TRBJ1-1; v_gene: TRBV18; CDR3aa: CASSPLGAGTEAFF; CDR3nt: TGTGCCAGCTCACCACTGGGGGCGGGAACTGAAGCTTTCTTT
abundance: NA; d_gene: TRBD1; j_gene: TRBJ1-1; v_gene: TRBV6-5; CDR3aa: CASSTTGSGTEAFF; CDR3nt: TGTGCCAGCAGTACGACAGGGTCGGGCACTGAAGCTTTCTTT
abundance: NA; d_gene: NA; j_gene: TRBJ1-1; v_gene: TRBV5-6; CDR3aa: CASSLDRANTEAFF; CDR3nt: TGTGCCAGCAGCTTGGACAGGGCGAACACTGAAGCTTTCTTT
abundance: NA; d_gene: NA; j_gene: TRBJ2-7; v_gene: TRBV7-2; CDR3aa: CASSLPRGGTYEQYF; CDR3nt: TGTGCCAGCAGCCTACCTAGGGGGGGAACCTACGAGCAGTACTTC
abundance: NA; d_gene: NA; j_gene: TRBJ1-3; v_gene: TRBV30; CDR3aa: CAWSLGIDSGNTIYF; CDR3nt: TGTGCCTGGAGTTTAGGGATTGATTCTGGAAACACCATATATTTT
abundance: NA; d_gene: NA; j_gene: TRBJ2-7; v_gene: TRBV6-8; CDR3aa: CASSYASALSGRNEQYF; CDR3nt: TGTGCCAGCAGTTATGCTAGCGCCCTGAGTGGGCGGAACGAGCAGTACTTC
abundance: NA; d_gene: NA; j_gene: TRBJ2-4; v_gene: TRBV13; CDR3aa: CASSLGGRGENIQYF; CDR3nt: TGTGCCAGCAGCTTAGGTGGCAGGGGAGAAAACATTCAGTACTTC
abundance: NA; d_gene: NA; j_gene: TRBJ2-5; v_gene: TRBV4-1; CDR3aa: CASSQDQETQYF; CDR3nt: TGCGCCAGCAGCCAAGACCAAGAGACCCAGTACTTC
abundance: NA; d_gene: TRBD2; j_gene: TRBJ2-1; v_gene: TRBV9; CDR3aa: CASSPPWGLAGGHEQFF; CDR3nt: TGTGCCAGCAGCCCTCCATGGGGACTAGCGGGAGGTCATGAGCAGTTCTTC
abundance: NA; d_gene: NA; j_gene: TRBJ2-3; v_gene: TRBV19; CDR3aa: CASSEGFTDTQYF; CDR3nt: TGTGCCAGTTCAGAGGGGTTCACAGATACGCAGTATTTT
abundance: NA; d_gene: NA; j_gene: TRBJ2-7; v_gene: TRBV27; CDR3aa: CASTPLGLGRKIYEQYF; CDR3nt: TGTGCCAGCACCCCTCTAGGGTTGGGACGGAAGATCTACGAGCAGTACTTC
abundance: many; d_gene: NA; j_gene: TRBJ1-6; v_gene: TRBV2; CDR3aa: CASNPNILSPLHF; CDR3nt: TGTGCCAGCAACCCGAATATCCTTTCACCCCTCCACTTT
abundance: NA; d_gene: NA; j_gene: TRBJ1-3; v_gene: TRBV4-3; CDR3aa: CASSQDTSSGNTIYF; CDR3nt: TGCGCCAGCAGCCAAGACACGTCCTCTGGAAACACCATATATTTT
abundance: once; d_gene: NA; j_gene: TRBJ2-3; v_gene: TRBV19; CDR3aa: CASSIQTGTDTQYF; CDR3nt: TGTGCCAGTAGTATCCAGACAGGCACAGATACGCAGTATTTT
abundance: NA; d_gene: TRBD2; j_gene: TRBJ2-7; v_gene: TRBV27; CDR3aa: CASSLSLVAGRYEQYF; CDR3nt: TGTGCCAGCAGTTTATCGTTGGTAGCGGGACGCTACGAGCAGTACTTC